Listed here are 30 T cell receptor beta chains from one sample, sequenced in a study of shared clonotypes between healthy human individuals. Generated by immunoSEQ multiplex PCR, the TCRdb table keeps only in-frame clones and is missing some. Found here are under 2.5 million clones, 92% of them singletons; the top ten hold around 0.4%. The sequencing sample was made of naive CD4+ T cells from PBMCs. The subset denotes: CD45RA+ positively selected. All receptors come from a man in his late teens or twenties in good health. Some clones in this sample may be carry-over from other donors' samples.

This chain uses TRBV15 with TRBJ1-5; D unresolved. Germline CDR1 LNHNV, CDR2 YYDKDF (reference sequence). This CDR3 spans 13 amino acids. V was clipped by 4 bases and J by 7 bases, with 11 bases between them. The CDR3 sequence: CATSILDGQPQHF. Here the CDR3 DNA reads TGTGCCACCAGCATCCTAGATGGGCAGCCCCAGCATTTT.

The chain combines TRBV18 with TRBJ1-2; D is unclear. Per germline, CDR1 KGHSH and CDR2 LQKENI. This CDR3 is built from 15 residues. Trimming took off 4 bases at V and 0 bases at J, with 12 bases between the two ends. The CDR3 region is CASSLGMATNYGYTF. DNA of the CDR3: TGTGCCAGCTCACTCGGGATGGCCACTAACTATGGCTACACCTTC.

The genes are TRBV7-6 and TRBJ1-1; D gene ambiguous. CDR3 length: 14 amino acids. Per the germline V gene, CDR1 is SGHVS and CDR2 is FNYEAQ. The V gene lost 2 bases and the J gene lost 5 bases, with 12 bases spanning the gap. The CDR3 nucleotides are TGTGCCAGCAGCTTACAGACCCTAGGAACTGAAGCTTTCTTT. Its translation: CASSLQTLGTEAFF.

The gene calls are TRBV7-2 and TRBJ1-2; maybe TRBD1 (5 bases). The CDR3 is 17 amino acids. The V gene lost 6 bases and the J gene lost 1 base, with 21 bases spanning the gap. The germline V gene has CDR1 SGHTA and CDR2 FQGNSA. The CDR3 loop reads CASSPIRQSRGNYGYTF. As DNA, the CDR3 is TGTGCCAGCAGTCCAATTAGACAGTCCCGGGGTAACTATGGCTACACCTTC.

This sequence joins TRBV30 and TRBJ1-3, with D tentatively TRBD1 (5 bases). Trimming removed 4 bases at V and 3 bases at J, with 16 bases between. The CDR3 has 15 residues. Germline CDR1 reads GTSNPN; CDR2 reads SVGIG (reference sequence). CDR3: CAWIPRRGIGNTIYF. In DNA form, the CDR3 reads TGTGCCTGGATACCGCGACGGGGGATTGGAAACACCATATATTTT.

The chain couples TRBV28 to TRBJ1-5; 9 bases agree with TRBD1. Looked up from germline, CDR1 is MDHEN and CDR2 is SYDVKM. Unmatched junction bases numbered 13, after V lost 7 bases and J lost 6 bases. The CDR3 extends over 16 amino acids. For the CDR3, the DNA is TGTGCCAGCATTACTTACGGGACAGGGTTTACTCAGCCCCAGCATTTT. It codes for CASITYGTGFTQPQHF.

J is TRBJ1-3 and V is TRBV7-9, with a possible D match to TRBD1 (5 bases). Trimming removed 5 bases at V and 0 bases at J, with 20 bases between. The CDR3 totals 18 residues. The germline V gene encodes CDR1 SEHNR and CDR2 FQNEAQ (reference sequence). CDR3 residues: CASSRRSGRGSSGNTIYF. Here the CDR3 DNA reads TGTGCCAGCAGCCGCAGGTCGGGACGGGGCTCCTCTGGAAACACCATATATTTT.

This chain links TRBV5-4 with TRBJ2-2; 8 bases line up with TRBD2. Germline values: CDR1 SGHNT, CDR2 YYREEE (reference sequence). The CDR3 has 17 residues. Trimming removed 4 bases from V and 1 base from J; junction bases left unmatched: 9. CDR3 residues: CASSPSGGALNTGELFF. The CDR3 DNA reads as TGTGCCAGCAGCCCGTCGGGAGGGGCGCTGAACACCGGGGAGCTGTTTTTT.

The CDR3 DNA reads TGTGCCAGCTCACCAAGCAAAATCGCAGGGGGAAGTGAAGAGCAGTACTTC. Translated, it gives CASSPSKIAGGSEEQYF. V and J are TRBV18 and TRBJ2-7; 7 bases agree with TRBD1. V shed 2 bases and J 7 bases; nucleotides not matched to a gene: 17. Germline lookup yields CDR1 KGHSH and CDR2 LQKENI. The CDR3 contains 17 residues.

This rearrangement joins TRBV6-1 to TRBJ2-5; no reliable D call. This CDR3 spans 11 amino acids. The V gene's germline CDR1 is MNHNS and CDR2 SASEGT. V was clipped by 6 bases and J by 0 bases, with 2 bases between them. CDR3 sequence: CASRYQETQYF. The CDR3 nucleotides are TGTGCCAGCAGGTACCAAGAGACCCAGTACTTC.

The chain links TRBV6-1 to TRBJ2-1; 14 bases match TRBD2. V lost 7 bases to trimming and J lost 7 bases; unmatched junction nucleotides: 6. This CDR3 contains 15 residues. Germline CDR1 and CDR2: MNHNS and SASEGT. CDR3 residues: CASTPGTSGRNEQFF. CDR3 nucleotides: TGTGCCAGCACCCCGGGGACTAGCGGGAGAAATGAGCAGTTCTTC.

The genes are TRBV5-8 and TRBJ1-5; 10 bases are shared with TRBD1. The CDR3 has 15 amino acids. V was clipped by 3 bases and J by 6 bases; unmatched bases: 6. CDR1 and CDR2 from the germline V gene are SGHTS and YDEGEE. The CDR3 DNA is TGTGCCAGCAGCTCCACGACAGGGGGCTCTCAGCCCCAGCATTTT. Translating it yields CASSSTTGGSQPQHF.

This clone has only one observation. The genes are TRBV4-1 and TRBJ2-1; 9 positions match TRBD2. J was trimmed by 4 bases and V by 0 bases; bases with no gene match: 4. CDR3 length: 16 amino acids. The V gene's germline CDR1 is MGHRA and CDR2 YSYEKL. CDR3 amino acids: CASSQDSSGIYNEQFF. The DNA for the CDR3 is TGCGCCAGCAGCCAAGATTCTAGCGGGATTTACAATGAGCAGTTCTTC.

With regard to this clone: This specimen includes other DNA sequences encoding the same CDR3. The chain has TRBV7-3 and TRBJ2-3, with D perhaps matching TRBD2 (5 bases). The CDR3 is 15 residues long. V was trimmed by 2 bases and J by 1 base, leaving 10 bases between them. The germline gives CDR1 SGHTA, CDR2 FQGTGA. The CDR3 loop reads CASSLLSGGTDTQYF. The CDR3 region has the DNA TGTGCCAGCAGCTTATTAAGCGGAGGCACAGATACGCAGTATTTT.

About this clone itself: In the same sample, other DNA sequences code for this CDR3. The J gene is TRBJ2-7, the V gene TRBV5-1; D is unclear. Germline V lookup: CDR1 SGHRS, CDR2 YFSETQ. V dropped 0 bases and J dropped 0 bases, with 7 bases sitting between them. The CDR3 sequence is 14 residues long. The CDR3 DNA follows: TGCGCCAGCAGCTTGGCTCCGGACTCCTACGAGCAGTACTTC. Encoded protein: CASSLAPDSYEQYF.

The chain uses TRBV5-3 and TRBJ1-3; D is unclear. TRBV5-3 is noted as an ORF with a role that remains uncertain. The V end was cut by 5 bases, the J end by 1 base, with 4 bases between. The CDR3 has 12 amino acids. CDR3 DNA sequence: TGTGCCAGAAGTGTATCTGGAAACACCATATATTTT. This encodes CARSVSGNTIYF.

This sequence joins TRBV9 and TRBJ2-3; D is perhaps TRBD1 (6 bases). Germline V gene sequence: CDR1 SGDLS, CDR2 YYNGEE. The CDR3 runs 16 residues. Trimming cost V 4 bases and J 0 bases, with 15 bases left between them. CDR3 nucleotide sequence: TGTGCCAGCAGCTTTCTACAGGGCGCTAGCACAGATACGCAGTATTTT. It encodes CASSFLQGASTDTQYF. The whole variable domain, remainder taken from reference TRBV9 and TRBJ2-3, is DSGVTQTPKHLITATGQRVTLRCSPRSGDLSVYWYQQSLDQGLQFLIQYYNGEERAKGNILERFSAQQFPDLHSELNLSSLELGDSALYFCASSFLQGASTDTQYFGPGTRLTVL.

The chain couples TRBV11-2 to TRBJ1-5, with D possibly matching TRBD1 (5 bases). Trimming left V 1 base short and J 7 bases short, with 14 bases between. Germline V CDR1 and CDR2: SGHAT, FQNNGV. The CDR3 contains 15 residues. In DNA form, the CDR3 reads TGTGCCAGCAGCTTAGGGGCAGGGTCGGGACAGCCCCAGCATTTT. Translating gives CASSLGAGSGQPQHF.

The V and J genes are TRBV5-1 and TRBJ2-7; the D call may be TRBD1 or TRBD2 (5 bases each). CDR3 length: 14 residues. V lost 0 bases, J lost 2 bases, and 9 bases lay in between. Germline lookup yields CDR1 SGHRS and CDR2 YFSETQ. CDR3 amino acids: CASSLEGTPYEQYF. For the CDR3, the DNA is TGCGCCAGCAGCTTGGAAGGGACCCCCTACGAGCAGTACTTC.

The chain is built from TRBV5-1 and TRBJ1-1, with 10 bases that match TRBD1. The J segment lost 7 bases and the V segment lost 4 bases, leaving 7 bases of the junction unmatched. Germline assignment: CDR1 SGHRS and CDR2 YFSETQ. CDR3 length: 14 residues. Here the CDR3 DNA reads TGCGCCAGCAGCCCGGGACAGGGGAGCGGTGAAGCTTTCTTT. This sequence encodes CASSPGQGSGEAFF. Variable domain in full (rest from reference TRBV5-1 and TRBJ1-1): KAGVTQTPRYLIKTRGQQVTLSCSPISGHRSVSWYQQTPGQGLQFLFEYFSETQRNKGNFPGRFSGRQFSNSRSEMNVSTLELGDSALYLCASSPGQGSGEAFFGQGTRLTVV.

The chain combines TRBV7-2 with TRBJ2-1; perhaps TRBD1 as D (6 bases). In germline, CDR1 is SGHTA, CDR2 FQGNSA. The CDR3 sequence is 16 residues long. Trimming shortened V by 2 bases and J by 7 bases, and 18 bases separated the two germline ends. The CDR3 nucleotides are TGTGCCAGCAGCTTATCCGCAGGGGCTGGGCAGAATGAGCAGTTCTTC. This sequence encodes CASSLSAGAGQNEQFF.

The V call is TRBV19, the J call TRBJ2-3; D possibly corresponds to TRBD2 (5 bases). Trimming removed 6 bases from V and 2 bases from J, with 18 bases in between. Germline V gives CDR1 LNHDA, CDR2 SQIVND (reference sequence). The CDR3 loop spans 16 amino acids. The CDR3 is CASRSSSKRTTDTQYF. CDR3 nucleotides: TGTGCCAGTAGGTCCTCGTCCAAGCGGACCACAGATACGCAGTATTTT.

V gene TRBV2 combines with J gene TRBJ1-5; possibly TRBD1 for D (5 bases). CDR3 length: 17 residues. Trimming cost V 8 bases and J 1 base, with 21 bases left between them. Germline lookup yields CDR1 SNHLY and CDR2 FYNNEI. CDR3: CASGYRDSWESNQPQHF. In nucleotides, the CDR3 is TGTGCCAGCGGCTACCGGGACTCCTGGGAGAGCAATCAGCCCCAGCATTTT.

The chain carries TRBV27 and TRBJ2-6; D call uncertain. The V gene's germline CDR1 is MNHEY and CDR2 SMNVEV (reference sequence). Trimming stripped 6 bases from V and 1 base from J, with 10 bases between. This CDR3 contains 15 residues. The CDR3 nucleotides read TGTGCCAGCAGGGCGCCGGCATCTGGGGCCAACGTCCTGACTTTC. Encoded protein: CASRAPASGANVLTF.

The chain uses TRBV18 and TRBJ1-1; the D gene is possibly TRBD1 (5 bases). This CDR3 comprises 16 residues. Per germline, CDR1 KGHSH and CDR2 LQKENI. V was shortened by 0 bases and J by 0 bases, with 11 bases between the two germline ends. The DNA for the CDR3 is TGTGCCAGCTCACCACCGTCAGGGTACATGAACACTGAAGCTTTCTTT. This codes for CASSPPSGYMNTEAFF.

This chain links TRBV19 with TRBJ2-5; TRBD1 matches at 8 bases. Germline trimming cut 6 bases from V and 3 bases from J; bases unmatched to any gene: 3. The CDR3 sequence is 13 residues long. CDR1 and CDR2 from the germline V gene are LNHDA and SQIVND (reference sequence). CDR3 protein: CASSETGEETQYF. The CDR3 region has the DNA TGTGCCAGTAGCGAGACAGGGGAAGAGACCCAGTACTTC.

V is TRBV29-1 and J is TRBJ1-2; TRBD1 matches 9 bases. Germline lookup yields CDR1 SQVTM and CDR2 ANQGSEA. V lost 4 bases and J lost 10; bases outside the gene matches: 13. The CDR3 is 14 amino acids. This CDR3 is CSVGTGGALSFYTF. The CDR3 DNA follows: TGCAGCGTTGGAACAGGGGGCGCGTTGAGTTTCTACACCTTC.

V is TRBV7-2 and J is TRBJ2-3; no clear D. The CDR3 has 11 residues. V was clipped by 6 bases and J by 6 bases, with 7 bases between them. The V gene's germline CDR1 is SGHTA and CDR2 FQGNSA. The CDR3 reads CASRKGDTQYF. CDR3 DNA sequence: TGTGCCAGCAGGAAAGGGGATACGCAGTATTTT.

On this clone: The same CDR3 arises from other DNA sequences in this sample as well. The chain uses TRBV7-2 and TRBJ1-3; D unclear. Germline V gene sequence: CDR1 SGHTA, CDR2 FQGNSA. Trimming stripped 1 base from V and 1 base from J, with 8 bases between. The CDR3 extends over 15 amino acids. The DNA of the CDR3 is TGTGCCAGCAGCTTAGGGGGAGGGTCTGGAAACACCATATATTTT. It is translated as CASSLGGGSGNTIYF.

The J gene is TRBJ1-5, the V gene TRBV5-6; maybe TRBD1 (5 bases). Trimming stripped 5 bases from V and 7 bases from J, with 10 bases between. The CDR3 length is 12 residues. Germline V lookup: CDR1 SGHDT, CDR2 YYEEEE. The CDR3 nucleotides are TGTGCCAGCAGTCGCCGGGGGCAGCCCCAGCATTTT. Translating it yields CASSRRGQPQHF. Full variable domain (remainder filled in from reference TRBV5-6 and TRBJ1-5): DAGVTQSPTHLIKTRGQQVTLRCSPKSGHDTVSWYQQALGQGPQFIFQYYEEEERQRGNFPDRFSGHQFPNYSSELNVNALLLGDSALYLCASSRRGQPQHFGDGTRLSIL.